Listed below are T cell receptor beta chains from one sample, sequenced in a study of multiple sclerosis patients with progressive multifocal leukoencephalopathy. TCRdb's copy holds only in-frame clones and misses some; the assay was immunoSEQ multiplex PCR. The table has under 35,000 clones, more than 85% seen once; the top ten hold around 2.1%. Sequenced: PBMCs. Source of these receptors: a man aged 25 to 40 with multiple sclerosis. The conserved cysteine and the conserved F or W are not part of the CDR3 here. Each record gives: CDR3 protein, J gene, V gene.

cdr3_aa: ASSPLAGGRVETQY
j_call: TRBJ2-5
v_call: TRBV11-3

cdr3_aa: ASTSRTGAGNIQY
j_call: TRBJ2-4
v_call: TRBV28

cdr3_aa: ASSQRQGRDTGELF
j_call: TRBJ2-2
v_call: TRBV11-2

cdr3_aa: ASSGQGGTGELF
j_call: TRBJ2-2
v_call: TRBV7-3

cdr3_aa: ASSIGLRTSGRNEQF
j_call: TRBJ2-1
v_call: TRBV5-4

cdr3_aa: ASTGQGAKNTIY
j_call: TRBJ1-3
v_call: TRBV6-1

cdr3_aa: ASSEGRGQGVYNEQF
j_call: TRBJ2-1
v_call: TRBV10-1

cdr3_aa: ASWVRGLGYNEQF
j_call: TRBJ2-1
v_call: TRBV6-6

cdr3_aa: ASNGQGEGGELF
j_call: TRBJ2-2
v_call: TRBV7-9

cdr3_aa: ASSLNSYEQY
j_call: TRBJ2-7
v_call: TRBV11-3

cdr3_aa: ASSSLTSGNTDTQY
j_call: TRBJ2-3
v_call: TRBV27

cdr3_aa: AISELQGTNEKLF
j_call: TRBJ1-4
v_call: TRBV10-3

cdr3_aa: ASSALGSSTDTQY
j_call: TRBJ2-3
v_call: TRBV6-4

cdr3_aa: ASSIGRAHQPQH
j_call: TRBJ1-5
v_call: TRBV19

cdr3_aa: ASTLLLGSTNTEAF
j_call: TRBJ1-1
v_call: TRBV6-6

cdr3_aa: ASRNAGQGSGYT
j_call: TRBJ1-2
v_call: TRBV6-5

cdr3_aa: ASKYGADRNTGELF
j_call: TRBJ2-2
v_call: TRBV27

cdr3_aa: ASSLSPGVTEAF
j_call: TRBJ1-1
v_call: TRBV7-3

cdr3_aa: ASSQDRGRTEAF
j_call: TRBJ1-1
v_call: TRBV4-3

cdr3_aa: ASSDGGSGNTIY
j_call: TRBJ1-3
v_call: TRBV19

cdr3_aa: ASSIYSRGQGFRNQPQH
j_call: TRBJ1-5
v_call: TRBV19

cdr3_aa: ASSQVSFDRNSGNTIY
j_call: TRBJ1-3
v_call: TRBV4-1

cdr3_aa: ASSMEVGRTDTQY
j_call: TRBJ2-3
v_call: TRBV5-4

cdr3_aa: ASSPTGGNTEAF
j_call: TRBJ1-1
v_call: TRBV6-5

cdr3_aa: ASSFGFPSTNEKLF
j_call: TRBJ1-4
v_call: TRBV5-5